The 26 T cell receptor beta chains reported below all come from one sample, sequenced in a study of persistence of HIV-infected CD4 T cells. Antigen specificity for these receptors is unknown. The immunoSEQ assay was version 4, run in survey mode. Some clones are missing from TCRdb's copy, which holds only in-frame ones; the method was immunoSEQ multiplex PCR. The sample lists 35,000 to 50,000 clones, roughly 90% seen once, with around 2% in the top ten. Cells were stimulated nonspecifically with anti-CD3/anti-CD28 magnetic beads. CD4+ T cells upregulating both CD40 ligand and CD69 were sorted as responding cells. The source material was CD4+ T cells sorted from PBMCs after roughly 18-hour stimulation, sampled from a patient who received antiretroviral therapy. The source is an adult man with HIV who was CMV-seropositive.

This clone was detected only a few times. This rearrangement joins TRBV7-9 to TRBJ1-5, with 8 nucleotides matching TRBD1. Germline V gives CDR1 SEHNR, CDR2 FQNEAQ (reference sequence). The CDR3 sequence is 16 residues long. V gave up 4 bases and J gave up 6 bases; unmatched junction bases: 11. The CDR3 nucleotides read TGTGCCAGCAGCTCCACGGAGACAGGGGTACGTCAGCCCCAGCATTTT. Amino acid sequence: CASSSTETGVRQPQHF.

The chain combines TRBV18 with TRBJ2-3; D is undetermined. This CDR3 region has 14 residues. Trimming took 1 base from V and 1 from J, leaving 6 bases between them. Per germline, CDR1 KGHSH and CDR2 LQKENI. CDR3: CASSPLAGTDTQYF. For the CDR3, the DNA is TGTGCCAGCTCACCACTCGCCGGCACAGATACGCAGTATTTT.

V gene TRBV3-1 (or the pseudogene TRBV3-2) combines with J gene TRBJ2-1, with 15 positions matching TRBD2. V was clipped by 1 base and J by 9 bases; unmatched bases: 4. The CDR3 contains 16 residues. From germline, CDR1 is LGHDT and CDR2 YNNKEL (reference sequence). The CDR3 spells CASSQGTSGGAAEQFF. Written as DNA, the CDR3 is TGTGCCAGCAGCCAAGGGACTAGCGGGGGGGCCGCTGAGCAGTTCTTC.

The chain joins TRBV28 to TRBJ2-7; D might be TRBD1 (5 bases). Germline lookup yields CDR1 MDHEN and CDR2 SYDVKM. The CDR3 contains 16 residues. V lost 4 bases and J lost 0, with 16 bases in between. CDR3 in DNA: TGTGCCAGCAGTTCCCCGGATAGGGGCCTCTCCTACGAGCAGTACTTC. It codes for CASSSPDRGLSYEQYF.

The genes are TRBV27 and TRBJ1-3, with unresolved D. V lost 2 bases, J lost 4 bases, and 3 bases lay in between. Per the germline V gene, CDR1 is MNHEY and CDR2 is SMNVEV (reference sequence). This CDR3 contains 12 residues. As DNA, the CDR3 is TGTGCCAGCAGTTTACCCGGAAACACCATATATTTT. It codes for CASSLPGNTIYF.

The chain links TRBV4-2 to TRBJ2-1; either TRBD1 or TRBD2 may fit D (5 bases each). The CDR3 runs 17 residues. V lost 0 bases and J lost 2, with 14 bases in between. Per the germline V gene, CDR1 is LGHNA and CDR2 is YNFKEQ. DNA of the CDR3: TGTGCCAGCAGCCAAGAGGGTAGGGGACCTGCCTACAATGAGCAGTTCTTC. This codes for CASSQEGRGPAYNEQFF.

CDR3 in DNA: TGCGCCAGCAGCTTGGTTTGGGGGACATTCGCTGGAAACACCATATATTTT. Translation gives CASSLVWGTFAGNTIYF. The V call is TRBV5-1, the J call TRBJ1-3, with a tentative D call TRBD1 (6 bases). Trimming stripped 0 bases from V and 2 bases from J, with 15 bases between. Germline-derived CDR1 and CDR2 are SGHRS and YFSETQ. The CDR3 length is 17 residues.

The V call is TRBV7-9, the J call TRBJ2-7; D is perhaps TRBD1 (6 bases). Germline-derived CDR1 and CDR2 are SEHNR and FQNEAQ (reference sequence). This CDR3 has 14 amino acids. Trimming pared 5 bases from V and 1 base from J, leaving 12 bases between. CDR3 coding DNA: TGTGCCAGCAGCCTATCTACAGGGTCCTACGAGCAGTACTTC. Translation gives CASSLSTGSYEQYF.

The chain couples TRBV7-2 to TRBJ2-1; TRBD2 matches 7 bases. Germline V gene lookup returns CDR1 SGHTA and CDR2 FQGNSA. With V trimmed by 1 base and J by 12 bases, 12 bases remained unmatched. The CDR3 has 15 amino acids. The CDR3 sequence is CASSLDPGTTPGQFF. The CDR3, as DNA: TGTGCCAGCAGCTTAGATCCCGGGACTACCCCCGGGCAGTTCTTC.

J is TRBJ1-5 and V is TRBV6-5; no reliable D call. Germline CDR1 is MNHEY and CDR2 is SVGAGI. The CDR3 is 12 residues long. The V gene lost 5 bases and the J gene lost 3 bases, with 5 bases spanning the gap. CDR3 DNA: TGTGCCAGCAGTCCGAACAATCAGCCCCAGCATTTT. It yields the protein CASSPNNQPQHF.

The gene calls are TRBV10-3 and TRBJ2-7, with D uncertain. The CDR3 spans 12 residues. Trimming shortened V by 6 bases and J by 6 bases, and 12 bases separated the two germline ends. Germline V gene sequence: CDR1 ENHRY, CDR2 SYGVKD. The CDR3 sequence: CAISSRTGEQYF. The CDR3 DNA reads TGTGCCATCAGCTCGCGGACGGGCGAGCAGTACTTC.

The CDR3 sequence: CASISGGENTGELFF. CDR3 nucleotide sequence: TGTGCCAGTATATCGGGAGGGGAAAACACCGGGGAGCTGTTTTTT. This chain joins TRBV19 and TRBJ2-2, with 8 bases aligning to TRBD2. Germline CDR1 reads LNHDA; CDR2 reads SQIVND (reference sequence). The ends lost 7 bases at V and 2 bases at J; junction bases unmatched: 6. CDR3 length: 15 residues.

The genes are TRBV7-2 and TRBJ1-1, with 8 bases identical to TRBD1. This CDR3 comprises 14 residues. The V gene end was trimmed by 4 bases and the J gene end by 0 bases; junction bases not matched to a gene: 1. The germline CDR1 and CDR2 sequences are SGHTA and FQGNSA. Here the CDR3 DNA reads TGTGCCAGCAGCTACAGGGGGGTGAACACTGAAGCTTTCTTT. As protein: CASSYRGVNTEAFF.

The chain carries TRBV2 and TRBJ2-6; weak D call: TRBD2 (5 bases). V was shortened by 0 bases and J by 2 bases, with 11 bases between the two germline ends. This CDR3 is built from 17 residues. CDR1 is SNHLY, CDR2 FYNNEI, per germline. The CDR3 loop reads CASSEAPPGAGANVLTF. The CDR3 nucleotides are TGTGCCAGCAGTGAAGCGCCCCCCGGGGCTGGGGCCAACGTCCTGACTTTC. The entire variable domain, with the rest obtained from reference TRBV2 and TRBJ2-6, is as follows: EPEVTQTPSHQVTQMGQEVILRCVPISNHLYFYWYRQILGQKVEFLVSFYNNEISEKSEIFDDQFSVERPDGSNFTLKIRSTKLEDSAMYFCASSEAPPGAGANVLTFGAGSRLTVL.

This clone was seen just once. The chain joins TRBV5-4 to TRBJ2-3; D may be TRBD2 (5 bases). Looked up from germline, CDR1 is SGHNT and CDR2 is YYREEE (reference sequence). The V gene lost 4 bases and the J gene lost 3 bases, with 9 bases spanning the gap. This CDR3 contains 13 residues. The CDR3 is CASSKDSTDTQYF. The CDR3, as DNA: TGTGCCAGCAGCAAGGACTCAACAGATACGCAGTATTTT.

The rearrangement uses TRBV7-2 and TRBJ2-6; 13 bases are shared with TRBD2. Per germline, CDR1 SGHTA and CDR2 FQGNSA. The CDR3 runs 15 residues. V dropped 4 bases and J dropped 19; count of bases not matched to a gene: 13. The CDR3 loop is CASSSGTSGARTVTF. The CDR3 DNA reads as TGTGCCAGCAGCTCAGGGACTAGCGGGGCACGAACGGTCACTTTC.

V usage is TRBV29-1 and J usage is TRBJ2-4; D is undetermined. The CDR3 loop spans 12 amino acids. CDR1 and CDR2 from the germline V gene are SQVTM and ANQGSEA. V was shortened by 5 bases and J by 10 bases, with 15 bases between the two germline ends. As DNA, the CDR3 is TGCAGCGTTTCCCACGGTCAATGGATTCAGTACTTC. It encodes CSVSHGQWIQYF. The full variable domain, in which reference TRBV29-1 and TRBJ2-4 provide the parts outside the CDR3, is SAVISQKPSRDICQRGTSLTIQCQVDSQVTMMFWYRQQPGQSLTLIATANQGSEATYESGFVIDKFPISRPNLTFSTLTVSNMSPEDSSIYLCSVSHGQWIQYFGAGTRLSVL.

This chain links TRBV7-6 with TRBJ1-1, with no clear D. V was cut by 2 bases and J by 1 base, with 11 bases left in between. The CDR3 runs 15 residues. Looked up from germline, CDR1 is SGHVS and CDR2 is FNYEAQ. CDR3 sequence (DNA): TGTGCCAGCAGCTTACTTGGGAACCCGAACACTGAAGCTTTCTTT. Translating gives CASSLLGNPNTEAFF.

The CDR3 DNA is TGTGCCAGCAGCAAGGAGGAATGGGAGACCCAGTACTTC. Protein sequence: CASSKEEWETQYF. This sequence joins TRBV21-1 and TRBJ2-5; the listed D gene, TRBD2, was not tested against the DNA. TRBV21-1 constitutes a pseudogene. This CDR3 region has 13 residues.

The V and J genes are TRBV2 and TRBJ2-7, with D perhaps matching TRBD2 (6 bases). V was shortened by 10 bases and J by 0 bases, with 19 bases between the two germline ends. The CDR3 length is 15 residues. The germline V gene has CDR1 SNHLY and CDR2 FYNNEI. The CDR3 DNA reads as TGTGCCACCAACCGGGGCCCGGGAGACTCCTACGAGCAGTACTTC. This translates into CATNRGPGDSYEQYF. The whole variable domain, remainder taken from reference TRBV2 and TRBJ2-7, is EPEVTQTPSHQVTQMGQEVILRCVPISNHLYFYWYRQILGQKVEFLVSFYNNEISEKSEIFDDQFSVERPDGSNFTLKIRSTKLEDSAMYFCATNRGPGDSYEQYFGPGTRLTVT.

CDR3 DNA: TGTGCCAGCAGTTACTCTGGAAAACTGTTTTTT. Its protein product is CASSYSGKLFF. The rearrangement joins TRBV6-5 to TRBJ1-4; D uncertain. The CDR3 runs 11 residues. Germline V CDR1 and CDR2: MNHEY, SVGAGI. V lost 0 bases and J lost 10, with 3 bases in between.

The gene calls are TRBV11-1 and TRBJ1-4; D unclear. The ends were cut back, 3 bases at V and 8 bases at J, with 13 bases in the middle. Per germline, CDR1 SGHAT and CDR2 FQDESV (reference sequence). The CDR3 covers 14 residues. The CDR3 region is CASSLGRNNEKLFF. The CDR3 DNA is TGTGCCAGCAGCTTGGGGAGAAATAACGAAAAACTGTTTTTT.

The J gene is TRBJ2-7, the V gene TRBV19, with TRBD1 matching over 12 bases. The length of the CDR3 is 16 residues. Germline lookup yields CDR1 LNHDA and CDR2 SQIVND (reference sequence). V was clipped by 4 bases and J by 5 bases; unmatched bases: 9. Here the CDR3 DNA reads TGTGCCAGTAGTACGTCCGGGACAGGGGGCGGCCACGAGCAGTACTTC. This sequence encodes CASSTSGTGGGHEQYF. The variable domain in full, with the rest retrieved from reference TRBV19 and TRBJ2-7, is DGGITQSPKYLFRKEGQNVTLSCEQNLNHDAMYWYRQDPGQGLRLIYYSQIVNDFQKGDIAEGYSVSREKKESFPLTVTSAQKNPTAFYLCASSTSGTGGGHEQYFGPGTRLTVT.

The CDR3 coding sequence is TGTGCCAGCAGTTCACAGGGTCAGGGGGAAAAACTGTTTTTT. The encoded protein is CASSSQGQGEKLFF. The rearrangement joins TRBV6-5 to TRBJ1-4; TRBD1 is a possible D gene (6 bases). The CDR3 contains 14 residues. V was pared by 4 bases and J by 8 bases, with 14 bases between. Germline CDR1 reads MNHEY; CDR2 reads SVGAGI.

The chain recombines TRBV3-1 (or the pseudogene TRBV3-2) with TRBJ2-2, with D possibly matching TRBD2 (6 bases). Germline CDR1 and CDR2: LGHDT and YNNKEL (reference sequence). The V end was cut by 7 bases, the J end by 4 bases, with 16 bases between. The CDR3 contains 15 residues. This CDR3 is CASTPRDLATGELFF. In DNA, the CDR3 is TGTGCCAGCACCCCGCGGGACCTGGCCACCGGGGAGCTGTTTTTT.

This rearrangement joins TRBV15 to TRBJ1-5, with D perhaps TRBD1 (6 bases). Per germline, CDR1 LNHNV and CDR2 YYDKDF (reference sequence). Trimming removed 1 base from V and 5 bases from J, with 6 bases in between. This CDR3 is built from 13 residues. The CDR3: CATSRAGDQPQHF. The CDR3 DNA sequence: TGTGCCACCAGCAGAGCAGGGGATCAGCCCCAGCATTTT.